These 30 T cell receptor beta chains originate from one sample sequenced in a study of Graves' ophthalmopathy and Graves' hyperthyroidism. From RNA, the CDR3 regions of TCR beta chains were amplified and sequenced. RT-PCR with HTBI primers came first, then second-round multiplex PCR. Each CDR3 protein gets one entry after TCRdb re-called the multiplex PCR reads with MiXCR. The table lists some 160,000 distinct CDR3 sequences, roughly two fifths of them singletons, with roughly 9% in the top ten. Sequenced material: peripheral blood. The receptor source for this set is a man aged 25 to 45 with Graves' ophthalmopathy.

This clonotype was picked up a small number of times. The chain employs TRBV6-2 or TRBV6-3 and TRBJ2-7; a weak D match, TRBD1 (5 bases). V dropped 7 bases and J dropped 5 bases, with 12 bases sitting between them. CDR1 and CDR2 from the germline V gene are MNHEY and SVGEGT. This CDR3 comprises 12 residues. The CDR3 DNA is TGTGCCAGCAAGTATGTCAGGGACGAGCAGTACTTC. This encodes CASKYVRDEQYF.

A note on this clonotype: At one end, the junction sequence differs from germline, possibly due to a read error. The chain uses TRBV11-3 and TRBJ1-1; 7 positions agree with TRBD1. The CDR3 is made up of 13 amino acids. Germline CDR1 SGHNT, CDR2 YENEEA. CDR3 sequence: CAGRPTGDGEAFF. The CDR3, as DNA: TGTGCCGGCAGACCAACAGGGGACGGTGAAGCTTTCTTT.

The sample holds many counts of this clonotype. The rearrangement links TRBV7-9 to TRBJ2-5; 11 positions agree with TRBD2. The germline gives CDR1 SEHNR, CDR2 FQNEAQ (reference sequence). This CDR3 spans 14 amino acids. With V trimmed by 1 base and J by 5 bases, 0 bases remained unmatched. For the CDR3, the DNA is TGTGCCAGCAGCTTAGGGACTAGCGGGGAGACCCAGTACTTC. Its translation: CASSLGTSGETQYF.

The chain recombines TRBV6-1 with TRBJ1-5; maybe TRBD1 (6 bases). CDR1 is MNHNS, CDR2 SASEGT, per germline. The CDR3 is 14 residues long. The germline V and J ends were trimmed by 4 bases and 6 bases, with 13 bases remaining between them. The CDR3: CASSANRERQPQHF. The CDR3 bases are TGTGCCAGCAGTGCGAACAGGGAACGTCAGCCCCAGCATTTT.

The chain joins TRBV12-3 or TRBV12-4 to TRBJ1-5; D possibly corresponds to TRBD1 (5 bases). V was shortened by 3 bases and J by 2 bases, with 11 bases between the two germline ends. This CDR3 spans 15 amino acids. CDR3 coding DNA: TGTGCCAGCAGTTTTCAGGGAATGGGCAATCAGCCCCAGCATTTT. It translates to CASSFQGMGNQPQHF.

The CDR3 spells CASSYSWGAETQYF. Written as DNA, the CDR3 is TGTGCCAGCAGTTACTCGTGGGGGGCTGAGACCCAGTACTTC. V usage is TRBV6-7 and J usage is TRBJ2-5, with D perhaps TRBD1 or TRBD2 (6 bases each). TRBV6-7 is treated as an ORF (open reading frame) with a function not yet certain. V was trimmed by 0 bases and J by 5 bases, leaving 10 bases between them. The CDR3 sequence is 14 residues long.

Ten or more counts support this clonotype. The rearrangement uses TRBV19 and TRBJ1-1; D remains ambiguous. Germline V gene lookup returns CDR1 LNHDA and CDR2 SQIVND (reference sequence). The CDR3 loop spans 13 amino acids. V lost 6 bases and J lost 2, with 10 bases in between. Written as DNA, the CDR3 is TGTGCCAGTAGCCCGTACACCAACACTGAAGCTTTCTTT. Translation gives CASSPYTNTEAFF.

This clonotype was seen a few times. V is TRBV28 and J is TRBJ1-2; no clear D. Germline V lookup: CDR1 MDHEN, CDR2 SYDVKM. V was trimmed by 4 bases and J by 8 bases, leaving 17 bases between them. The CDR3 has 14 residues. Written as DNA, the CDR3 is TGTGCCAGCAGTTCAACCCCGGGAGTGGACGGCTACACCTTC. This codes for CASSSTPGVDGYTF.

This clonotype was seen many times. This chain links TRBV6-2 or TRBV6-3 with TRBJ2-7; D may be TRBD2 (6 bases). From germline, CDR1 is MNHEY and CDR2 SVGEGT. The V gene lost 4 bases and the J gene lost 6 bases, with 31 bases spanning the gap. The CDR3 loop spans 19 amino acids. DNA for the CDR3: TGTGCCAGCAGTTCCCGGGGGACTTTCTCCGGGGCGCGGTTTAGCGAGCAGTACTTC. Protein sequence: CASSSRGTFSGARFSEQYF.

There are many counts of this clonotype. CDR3 DNA sequence: TGTGCCAGCATGTCAGGTGGTGAAGCCAAAAACATTCAGTACTTC. Translated: CASMSGGEAKNIQYF. The chain links TRBV12-3 or TRBV12-4 to TRBJ2-4, with D unresolved. The ends were cut back, 7 bases at V and 0 bases at J, with 13 bases in the middle. This CDR3 is built from 15 residues.

A few counts support this clonotype. V usage is TRBV25-1 and J usage is TRBJ2-5; D ambiguous. Trimming took off 3 bases at V and 2 bases at J, with 7 bases between the two ends. This CDR3 contains 13 residues. Germline CDR1 is MGHDK and CDR2 is SYGVNS. In nucleotides, the CDR3 is TGTGCCAGCAGTGACAACCCTCAAGAGACCCAGTACTTC. As protein: CASSDNPQETQYF. The variable domain in full, with the rest retrieved from reference TRBV25-1 and TRBJ2-5, is EADIYQTPRYLVIGTGKKITLECSQTMGHDKMYWYQQDPGMELHLIHYSYGVNSTEKGDLSSESTVSRIRTEHFPLTLESARPSHTSQYLCASSDNPQETQYFGPGTRLLVL.

This sequence joins TRBV7-2 and TRBJ2-7, with 8 nucleotides matching TRBD2. Looked up from germline, CDR1 is SGHTA and CDR2 is FQGNSA. The CDR3 totals 15 residues. The junction had 6 bases not matched to a gene; V was cut back by 2 bases and J by 3 bases. Written as DNA, the CDR3 is TGTGCCAGCAGCTTAATGAGCGGGAGCCTCTACGAGCAGTACTTC. Its translation is CASSLMSGSLYEQYF.

This clonotype was counted ten times or more. The chain combines TRBV28 with TRBJ1-2, with 7 bases that match TRBD1. V lost 6 bases to trimming and J lost 0 bases; unmatched junction nucleotides: 7. CDR1 and CDR2 from the germline V gene are MDHEN and SYDVKM. This CDR3 has 15 amino acids. This CDR3 reads CASSKAGTANYGYTF. CDR3 bases: TGTGCCAGCAGCAAAGCCGGGACAGCTAACTATGGCTACACCTTC.

This clonotype was detected ten times or more. The rearrangement uses TRBV12-3 or TRBV12-4 and TRBJ2-1, with D uncertain. V lost 3 bases to trimming and J lost 2 bases, with 11 bases between them. This CDR3 has 15 amino acids. CDR3 sequence: CASSLRREPYNEQFF. The CDR3 bases are TGTGCCAGCAGTTTGAGGCGAGAGCCCTACAATGAGCAGTTCTTC.

This clonotype was seen once. V and J are TRBV6-4 and TRBJ2-2; D gene ambiguous. Per the germline V gene, CDR1 is MRHNA and CDR2 is SNTAGT. V was pared by 0 bases and J by 4 bases, with 9 bases between. The CDR3 loop spans 15 amino acids. The CDR3 loop is CASSDSPTVTGELFF. The CDR3 DNA follows: TGTGCCAGCAGTGACTCACCGACGGTCACCGGGGAGCTGTTTTTT.

This clonotype was counted many times. The J gene is TRBJ2-7, the V gene TRBV20-1; D gene ambiguous. CDR3 size: 13 residues. Germline lookup yields CDR1 DFQATT and CDR2 SNEGSKA (reference sequence). V was shortened by 3 bases and J by 2 bases, with 11 bases between the two germline ends. In nucleotides, the CDR3 is TGCAGTGCTAGTCCCCCGTTCCCCTACGAGCAGTACTTC. Encoded protein: CSASPPFPYEQYF.

This CDR3 is CATSDLSGHTGELFF. For the CDR3, the DNA is TGTGCCACCAGTGATTTATCGGGACACACCGGGGAGCTGTTTTTT. The rearrangement uses TRBV24-1 and TRBJ2-2; perhaps D is TRBD1 or TRBD2 (5 bases each). CDR3 length: 15 residues. Trimming shortened V by 1 base and J by 3 bases, and 8 bases separated the two germline ends. Germline V gives CDR1 KGHDR, CDR2 SFDVKD.

This clonotype was counted at least ten times. J is TRBJ2-7 and V is TRBV11-3; no clear D gene. Trimming pared 5 bases from V and 7 bases from J, leaving 12 bases between. The CDR3 contains 12 residues. CDR1 is SGHNT, CDR2 YENEEA, per germline. This CDR3 reads CASSPSGVEQYF. The CDR3 nucleotides are TGTGCCAGCAGCCCCTCTGGAGTGGAGCAGTACTTC.

This clonotype was seen at least ten times. The CDR3: CASRGTGYGEQYF. The CDR3 region has the DNA TGTGCCAGCAGGGGGACAGGGTATGGCGAGCAGTACTTC. The chain uses TRBV2 and TRBJ2-7, with 9 bases identical to TRBD1. After removal of 6 bases from V and 6 bases from J, the junction contained 6 bases not matched to a gene. The CDR3 sequence is 13 residues long. Germline CDR1 SNHLY, CDR2 FYNNEI.

The rearrangement links TRBV27 to TRBJ2-7; 10 positions match TRBD2. This CDR3 region has 18 residues. CDR1 MNHEY and CDR2 SMNVEV come from the germline V gene (reference sequence). V lost 2 bases and J lost 0; bases outside the gene matches: 10. The CDR3 DNA reads as TGTGCCAGCAGTTTAAGAGGAAGCGGGAGGGCCTCCTCCTACGAGCAGTACTTC. This sequence encodes CASSLRGSGRASSYEQYF.

The genes are TRBV28 and TRBJ2-5; 7 bases line up with TRBD1. Trimming removed 5 bases from V and 2 bases from J; junction bases left unmatched: 11. CDR1 and CDR2 from the germline V gene are MDHEN and SYDVKM. This CDR3 comprises 16 residues. The CDR3 DNA follows: TGTGCCAGCAGTGGGGCCGGCAGGGGGAATCAAGAGACCCAGTACTTC. This gives the protein CASSGAGRGNQETQYF.

This clonotype was counted ten times or more. This chain connects TRBV20-1 to TRBJ2-3, with 7 bases aligning to TRBD1. Trimming took 4 bases from V and 1 from J; bases not matched to a gene: 5. CDR1 is DFQATT and CDR2 is SNEGSKA in the germline V gene (reference sequence). The length of the CDR3 is 14 residues. Here the CDR3 reads CSATDRDGTDTQYF. The CDR3 nucleotides are TGCAGTGCTACCGACAGGGATGGCACAGATACGCAGTATTTT.

The chain couples TRBV25-1 to TRBJ2-5, with 10 bases lining up with TRBD2. The germline gives CDR1 MGHDK, CDR2 SYGVNS. The CDR3 has 15 residues. J was trimmed by 0 bases and V by 5 bases; bases with no gene match: 3. Written as DNA, the CDR3 is TGTGCCAGCAGTTCTAGCGGGAGTAACCAAGAGACCCAGTACTTC. Translated: CASSSSGSNQETQYF.

This clonotype was seen at least ten times. V usage is TRBV6-2 or TRBV6-3 and J usage is TRBJ1-5; D uncertain. With 7 bases removed from V and 1 base from J, the gap between germline ends came to 8 bases. The germline V gene has CDR1 MNHEY and CDR2 SVGEGT. CDR3 length equals 13 residues. The DNA for the CDR3 is TGTGCCAGCAACTTGGGGAGCAATCAGCCCCAGCATTTT. Translated, it gives CASNLGSNQPQHF.

This clonotype was recorded once. The J gene is TRBJ2-7, the V gene TRBV6-2 or TRBV6-3; TRBD2 might be the D (5 bases). Trimming left V 6 bases short and J 5 bases short, with 14 bases between. This CDR3 spans 13 amino acids. Per the germline V gene, CDR1 is MNHEY and CDR2 is SVGEGT. The DNA for the CDR3 is TGTGCCAGCAGCCCGGACTTTACCGACGAGCAGTACTTC. Its translation is CASSPDFTDEQYF.

A single count supports this clonotype. The chain is built from TRBV28 and TRBJ1-6, with TRBD1 matching over 9 bases. The CDR3 loop spans 15 amino acids. Germline assignment: CDR1 MDHEN and CDR2 SYDVKM. The trim removed 5 bases at V and 9 bases at J, leaving 8 bases unmatched. CDR3 bases: TGTGCCAGCAGTCGTACCGGGACAGGGAGTTCACCCCTCCACTTT. Translation gives CASSRTGTGSSPLHF.

This clonotype was counted at least ten times. The rearrangement links TRBV12-3 or TRBV12-4 to TRBJ2-5, with a weak D call TRBD2 (7 bases). V was shortened by 5 bases and J by 5 bases, with 24 bases between the two germline ends. The CDR3 runs 17 residues. The CDR3: CASSPPGGRERQETQYF. CDR3 DNA sequence: TGTGCCAGCAGTCCCCCCGGGGGGCGGGAGAGGCAGGAGACCCAGTACTTC.

This clonotype was observed at least ten times. The chain links TRBV28 to TRBJ1-1, with 7 bases fitting TRBD1. Germline CDR1 MDHEN, CDR2 SYDVKM. There are 14 residues in the CDR3. The trim removed 5 bases at V and 11 bases at J, leaving 14 bases unmatched. The CDR3 DNA reads as TGTGCCAGCAGTCCCATTCCCACCAGGGGGGTTGCTTTCTTT. This gives the protein CASSPIPTRGVAFF.

The chain is built from TRBV28 and TRBJ2-7, with D perhaps matching TRBD2 (5 bases). Germline V gives CDR1 MDHEN, CDR2 SYDVKM. Trimming took off 5 bases at V and 1 base at J, with 12 bases between the two ends. CDR3 size: 14 residues. Here the CDR3 DNA reads TGTGCCAGCAGTAAGCCCCGGGGATCCTACGAGCAGTACTTC. Translation: CASSKPRGSYEQYF.

There are many counts of this clonotype. The rearrangement uses TRBV10-3 and TRBJ1-1; D ambiguous. This CDR3 region has 13 residues. Looked up from germline, CDR1 is ENHRY and CDR2 is SYGVKD. Trimming took off 5 bases at V and 1 base at J, with 8 bases between the two ends. CDR3 nucleotide sequence: TGTGCCATCAGTTATGACGGGAACACTGAAGCTTTCTTT. Encoded protein: CAISYDGNTEAFF.